The following is a TCR beta chain sequence with its context. Its antigen is currently unknown. The data were taken from a study of Tregs in tolerant kidney transplant recipients. General study results and limits: The most relevant donor-specific Treg TCRbeta repertoire apparently came from expansion with activated donor B cells. Few patients were studied, so findings need validation in larger groups. No direct test of biological reproducibility was done here.

The CDR3 has 14 amino acids. V lost 5 bases and J 2 bases, leaving 11 bases between the germline ends. The germline CDR1 and CDR2 sequences are MDHEN and SYDVKM. Here immunoSEQ multiplex PCR was the method, and the copy in TCRdb shows in-frame clones only, minus some. The sample lists some 55,000 clones, 65% to 85% occurring once. Unstimulated Tregs (CD4+CD25+CD127-) and CD4+CD25- non-Tregs were sorted from PBMCs. The V call is TRBV28, the J call TRBJ2-3, with unresolved D. Sequencing was performed on CD4+ T cells from blood. This receptor was identified in a human donor in good health. The chain's CDR3 is CASSGRIDTDTQYF. For the CDR3, the DNA is TGTGCCAGCAGTGGCAGGATAGACACAGATACGCAGTATTTT.